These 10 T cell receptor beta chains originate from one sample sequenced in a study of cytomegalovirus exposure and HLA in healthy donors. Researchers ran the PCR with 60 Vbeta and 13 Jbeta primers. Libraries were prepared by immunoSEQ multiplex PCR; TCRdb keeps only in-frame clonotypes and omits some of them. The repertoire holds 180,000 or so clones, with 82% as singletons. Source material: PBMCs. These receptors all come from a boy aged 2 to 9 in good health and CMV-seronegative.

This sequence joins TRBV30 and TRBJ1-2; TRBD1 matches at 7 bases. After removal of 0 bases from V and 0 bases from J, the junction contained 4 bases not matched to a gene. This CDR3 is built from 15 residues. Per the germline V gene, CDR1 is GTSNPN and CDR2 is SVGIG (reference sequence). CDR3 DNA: TGTGCCTGGAGTGTAGGGGGCCTTTCTAACTATGGCTACACCTTC. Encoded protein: CAWSVGGLSNYGYTF. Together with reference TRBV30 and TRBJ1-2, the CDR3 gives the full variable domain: SQTIHQWPATLVQPVGSPLSLECTVEGTSNPNLYWYRQAAGRGLQLLFYSVGIGQISSEVPQNLSASRPQDRQFILSSKKLLLSDSGFYLCAWSVGGLSNYGYTFGSGTRLTVV.

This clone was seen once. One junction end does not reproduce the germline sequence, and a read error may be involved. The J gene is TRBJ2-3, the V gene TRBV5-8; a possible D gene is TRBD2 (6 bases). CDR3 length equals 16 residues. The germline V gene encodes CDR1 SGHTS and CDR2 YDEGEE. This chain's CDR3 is CASTRGRGPPTDTQCF. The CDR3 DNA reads TGTGCCAGCACCCGTGGGCGGGGTCCCCCCACAGATACGCAGTGTTTT.

The CDR3 DNA reads as TGTGCCAGCAGTTTACCCGGGGGGGGACAGACCTACGAGCAGTACTTC. The encoded protein is CASSLPGGGQTYEQYF. The gene calls are TRBV28 and TRBJ2-7; possibly TRBD2 for D (8 bases). Trimming removed 2 bases at V and 2 bases at J, with 16 bases between. CDR1 is MDHEN, CDR2 SYDVKM, per germline. The CDR3 length is 16 residues.

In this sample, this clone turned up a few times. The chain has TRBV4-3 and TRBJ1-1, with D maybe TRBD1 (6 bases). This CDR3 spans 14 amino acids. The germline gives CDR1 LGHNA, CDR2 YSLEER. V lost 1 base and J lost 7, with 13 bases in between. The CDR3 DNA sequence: TGCGCCAGCAGCCAAGTGGGGGCAGCCCGTGAAGCTTTCTTT. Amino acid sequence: CASSQVGAAREAFF.

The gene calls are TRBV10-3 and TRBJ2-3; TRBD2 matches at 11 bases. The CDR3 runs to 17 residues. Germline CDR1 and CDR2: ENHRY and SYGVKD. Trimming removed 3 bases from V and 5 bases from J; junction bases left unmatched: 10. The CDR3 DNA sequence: TGTGCCATCAGTGATCCGACTAGCGGGGCTCCACAAGATACGCAGTATTTT. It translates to CAISDPTSGAPQDTQYF.

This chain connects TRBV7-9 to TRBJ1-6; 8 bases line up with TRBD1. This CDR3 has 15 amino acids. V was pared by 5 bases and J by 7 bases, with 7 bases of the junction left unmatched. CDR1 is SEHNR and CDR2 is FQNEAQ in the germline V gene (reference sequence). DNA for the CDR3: TGTGCCAGCAGCAACACAGGGGGGTACAATTCACCCCTCCACTTT. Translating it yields CASSNTGGYNSPLHF.

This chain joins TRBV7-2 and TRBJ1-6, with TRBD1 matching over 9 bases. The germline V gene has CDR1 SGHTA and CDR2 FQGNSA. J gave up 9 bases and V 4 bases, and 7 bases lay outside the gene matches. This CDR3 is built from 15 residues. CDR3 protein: CASSSWTGASSPLHF. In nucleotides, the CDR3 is TGTGCCAGCAGCTCCTGGACAGGGGCCAGTTCACCCCTCCACTTT.

CDR3 sequence reads: CASSLTVYGYTF. The DNA for the CDR3 is TGTGCCAGCAGTTTGACAGTATATGGCTACACCTTC. This rearrangement joins TRBV28 to TRBJ1-2; a weak D match, TRBD1 (5 bases). Germline V gene lookup returns CDR1 MDHEN and CDR2 SYDVKM. V was pared by 3 bases and J by 5 bases, with 7 bases between. The CDR3 is made up of 12 amino acids.

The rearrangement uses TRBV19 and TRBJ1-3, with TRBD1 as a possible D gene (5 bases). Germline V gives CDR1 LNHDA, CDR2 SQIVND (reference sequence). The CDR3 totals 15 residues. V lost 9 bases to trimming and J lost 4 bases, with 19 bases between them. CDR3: CASRIDDSPGNTIYF. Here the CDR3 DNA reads TGTGCCAGCCGAATCGACGACAGTCCAGGAAACACCATATATTTT.

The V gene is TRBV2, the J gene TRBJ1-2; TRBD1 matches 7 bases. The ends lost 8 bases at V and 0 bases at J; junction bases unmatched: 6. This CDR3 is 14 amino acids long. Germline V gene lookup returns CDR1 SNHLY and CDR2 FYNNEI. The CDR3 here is CASRDSTSNYGYTF. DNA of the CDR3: TGTGCCAGCCGGGACAGTACTTCTAACTATGGCTACACCTTC.